This TCR beta chain was retrieved from a study of T cell repertoires in cytomegalovirus infection. Study details: Selected CMV epitopes included recently identified HLA-C-restricted ones as well as well-studied HLA-B-restricted ones. Public TCR beta signatures indicated both CMV infection and matching HLA type.

General study results and limits: HLA-C-restricted CMV clonotypes gave the most frequent clonotype in two of eight donors. Identification of carriers of CMV plus the relevant HLA was performed using cumulative public TCR beta family frequency.

This clonotype turned up a few times. Its antigen is still unknown. TCRdb reprocessed the reads with MiXCR, giving one entry per CDR3 protein. This sample has about 770,000 distinct CDR3 sequences, with about 28% found just once. The source of this sequence is a human donor in good health (CMV status not recorded). Some clones in this sample may be carry-over from other donors' samples. This sample comprised cultured CD8+ T cells from PBMCs, obtained from culture after CMV antigen stimulation.

CDR3 in amino acids: CASFGFEHGELNTEAFF. The CDR3 nucleotides read TGTGCCAGCTTCGGTTTCGAACACGGTGAACTGAACACTGAAGCTTTCTTT. The rearrangement links TRBV7-9 to TRBJ1-1; no clear D. CDR3 size: 17 residues. Germline assignment: CDR1 SEHNR and CDR2 FQNEAQ (reference sequence). V lost 8 bases to trimming and J lost 0 bases, with 22 bases between them.